The entry below gives a single TCR beta chain sequence along with its context. The record originates from a study of blood T cell repertoires in COVID-19. As for the study in general: The United States, Italy and Spain provided the acute and convalescent COVID-19 samples. PBMCs, B-cell-depleted T cells, or T cells were the source of the cDNA or gDNA that made up the material.

In the study's own analysis: Estimation of nucleated cell counts was performed using reference gene primer amplification. Data came from immunoSEQ multiplex PCR; TCRdb stores just in-frame clones and leaves some out. D and trimming come from the DNA, and the V and J calls and clone size come from that table. This sample has more than 150,000 clones, with more than 75% found just once. Recruited during active infection, patients (from Seattle) were subsequently followed longitudinally. This TCR derives from a man aged 60 to 75 with COVID-19, enrolled during active disease. The sequencing input was peripheral blood.

The CDR3: CASSRRTGVIETQYF. Written as DNA, the CDR3 is TGCGCCAGCAGCCGACGGACAGGGGTGATCGAGACCCAGTACTTC. The V and J genes are TRBV4-3 and TRBJ2-5; 9 bases map to TRBD1. With 4 bases clipped from V and 5 bases from J, the junction kept 8 bases outside the gene matches. Germline CDR1 reads LGHNA; CDR2 reads YSLEER. This CDR3 contains 15 residues.